Shown below are 13 T cell receptor beta chains from a single sample sequenced in a study of T-cell reconstitution after alpha-beta-depleted transplantation in children. Unique molecular identifiers were incorporated during preparation of the TCRbeta library. TCRdb re-analysed the PCR reads in MiXCR, keeping a single row per CDR3 protein. Of under 300,000 distinct CDR3 sequences listed, 9.5% to 13% were seen once; the top ten hold around 22%. The material sequenced was peripheral blood, taken 180 days after TCRalphabeta/CD19-depleted stem cell transplant. All receptors come from a male patient under 10 years old who had a stem cell transplant for chronic granulomatous disease, so the T cells may come from the graft donor.

At least ten counts were recorded for this clonotype. This chain joins TRBV10-3 and TRBJ2-1; perhaps TRBD1 as D (6 bases). Trimming removed 5 bases from V and 1 base from J, with 15 bases in between. The CDR3 sequence is 16 residues long. CDR1 and CDR2 (germline): ENHRY, SYGVKD. The CDR3 loop is CAISFGPGQSYNEQFF. The CDR3 DNA reads TGTGCCATCAGTTTCGGACCGGGACAATCCTACAATGAGCAGTTCTTC.

This clonotype showed up many times. The V gene is TRBV28, the J gene TRBJ2-7; 10 nucleotides align to TRBD2. Trimming removed 7 bases from V and 2 bases from J; junction bases left unmatched: 8. CDR3 length: 15 amino acids. Germline CDR1 MDHEN, CDR2 SYDVKM. CDR3 loop: CASTMGLAGAYEQYF. The CDR3, as DNA: TGTGCCAGCACCATGGGGCTAGCGGGAGCCTACGAGCAGTACTTC. Supplemented by reference TRBV28 and TRBJ2-7, the full variable domain reads DVKVTQSSRYLVKRTGEKVFLECVQDMDHENMFWYRQDPGLGLRLIYFSYDVKMKEKGDIPEGYSVSREKKERFSLILESASTNQTSMYLCASTMGLAGAYEQYFGPGTRLTVT.

There are many counts of this clonotype. J is TRBJ2-1 and V is TRBV11-1, with TRBD1 identical over 7 bases. The CDR3 runs 18 residues. CDR1 and CDR2 from the germline V gene are SGHAT and FQDESV (reference sequence). V lost 0 bases and J lost 2; bases outside the gene matches: 10. The CDR3 DNA reads as TGTGCCAGCAGCTTAGCCCGGTTTGGGACAGAGCCCTACAATGAGCAGTTCTTC. Residues: CASSLARFGTEPYNEQFF.

The sample holds many counts of this clonotype. V is TRBV12-3 or TRBV12-4 and J is TRBJ1-1; 7 bases are shared with TRBD1. V was pared by 10 bases and J by 6 bases, with 5 bases of the junction left unmatched. The CDR3 is made up of 11 amino acids. CDR3: CATGTVSEAFF. The CDR3 DNA sequence: TGTGCCACAGGGACAGTCTCTGAAGCTTTCTTT.

This clonotype has at least ten counts. This chain uses TRBV5-1 with TRBJ2-2; D unresolved. This CDR3 contains 11 residues. Per the germline V gene, CDR1 is SGHRS and CDR2 is YFSETQ. Trimming took 0 bases from V and 8 from J, leaving 2 bases between them. In nucleotides, the CDR3 is TGCGCCAGCAGCTTGGCTGGGGAGCTGTTTTTT. Protein sequence: CASSLAGELFF. The full variable domain, rest sourced from reference TRBV5-1 and TRBJ2-2, is KAGVTQTPRYLIKTRGQQVTLSCSPISGHRSVSWYQQTPGQGLQFLFEYFSETQRNKGNFPGRFSGRQFSNSRSEMNVSTLELGDSALYLCASSLAGELFFGEGSRLTVL.

This clonotype was seen many times. This chain links TRBV19 with TRBJ2-2; D not resolved. The germline gives CDR1 LNHDA, CDR2 SQIVND (reference sequence). The CDR3 loop spans 13 amino acids. V was pared by 6 bases and J by 4 bases, with 9 bases between. The CDR3 protein is CASSRQVTGELFF. CDR3 nucleotides: TGTGCCAGTAGCCGGCAGGTCACCGGGGAGCTGTTTTTT.

This clonotype was seen ten or more times. The gene calls are TRBV18 and TRBJ2-4; 7 positions agree with TRBD2. CDR1 and CDR2 from the germline V gene are KGHSH and LQKENI. J was trimmed by 2 bases and V by 3 bases; bases with no gene match: 10. The CDR3 is 17 amino acids. The CDR3 nucleotides read TGTGCCAGCTCACCCTTGGGCGGGAGAGGAACCAAAAACATTCAGTACTTC. Its protein product is CASSPLGGRGTKNIQYF.

This clonotype was recorded at least ten times. The chain combines TRBV29-1 with TRBJ2-7, with D perhaps matching TRBD2 (6 bases). Germline loops: CDR1 SQVTM, CDR2 ANQGSEA. The CDR3 totals 14 residues. Trimming shortened V by 5 bases and J by 0 bases, and 14 bases separated the two germline ends. The DNA for the CDR3 is TGCAGCGTTACCTCGGGACTCAGCTCCTACGAGCAGTACTTC. It translates to CSVTSGLSSYEQYF.

This clonotype was picked up many times. The chain recombines TRBV7-6 with TRBJ2-7; D not resolved. Germline CDR1 is SGHVS and CDR2 is FNYEAQ. There are 13 residues in the CDR3. V was shortened by 5 bases and J by 5 bases, with 13 bases between the two germline ends. The CDR3 DNA reads as TGTGCCAGCAGCCCGCAAGGTGGAGACGAGCAGTACTTC. This sequence encodes CASSPQGGDEQYF.

The rearrangement links TRBV15 to TRBJ2-7; weak D call: TRBD1 (6 bases). Trimming cost V 0 bases and J 3 bases, with 12 bases left between them. This CDR3 has 15 residues. Per germline, CDR1 LNHNV and CDR2 YYDKDF (reference sequence). CDR3: CATSRDRQGLYEQYF. Written as DNA, the CDR3 is TGTGCCACCAGCAGAGATCGGCAGGGGCTCTACGAGCAGTACTTC.

In this sample, this clonotype turned up once. A much larger clone lies one base from this, so it may be a read error. V usage is TRBV5-1 and J usage is TRBJ1-1; D is uncertain. Trimming shortened V by 0 bases and J by 4 bases, and 10 bases separated the two germline ends. Germline V CDR1 and CDR2: SGHRS, YFSETQ. The CDR3 extends over 14 amino acids. The CDR3 DNA follows: TGCGCCAGCAGCTTGGCCCATCTGAGCACTGAAGCTTTCTTT. It codes for CASSLAHLSTEAFF.

Many counts were recorded for this clonotype. CDR3 in DNA: TGTGCCAGCAGTTTAGAGGGAACTGCGCAGCCCCAGCATTTT. As protein: CASSLEGTAQPQHF. The chain links TRBV12-3 or TRBV12-4 to TRBJ1-5; no clear D gene. This CDR3 comprises 14 residues. Between the trimmed V and J ends, which lost 1 base and 7 bases, there was a span of 11 bases.

This clonotype was recorded at least ten times. The gene calls are TRBV29-1 and TRBJ2-5; the D is unclear. The V gene lost 3 bases and the J gene lost 5 bases, with 10 bases spanning the gap. In germline, CDR1 is SQVTM, CDR2 ANQGSEA. This CDR3 is built from 12 residues. The CDR3 DNA sequence: TGCAGCGTTGATGGTGCTGGGGAGACCCAGTACTTC. This gives the protein CSVDGAGETQYF.